This TCR beta chain was identified during a study of cytomegalovirus exposure and HLA in healthy donors. Study summary: The platform used for the 120 validation repertoires matched that of the roughly 700 first-cohort repertoires, a later analysis reported. Study-level results: CMV antigen specificity of three CMV-associated chains was confirmed in vitro. The investigators catalogued 180 or so TCR beta chains as cytomegalovirus-associated.

The germline V gene has CDR1 SGDLS and CDR2 YYNGEE. This CDR3 comprises 13 residues. J was trimmed by 4 bases and V by 3 bases; bases with no gene match: 4. About this clone itself: Its target is unknown.

Profiled with immunoSEQ multiplex PCR; TCRdb holds only in-frame clones, not every one. This table holds about 330,000 clones, 80% to 90% found once. The chain uses TRBV9 and TRBJ2-7; 7 nucleotides match TRBD1. The receptor comes from a woman aged 18-29 years in good health and CMV-seronegative. The sample consisted of PBMCs. The CDR3 reads CASSGEQGYEQYF. The CDR3 DNA follows: TGTGCCAGCAGCGGGGAACAGGGGTACGAGCAGTACTTC. The full variable domain, with the rest looked up from reference TRBV9 and TRBJ2-7, is DSGVTQTPKHLITATGQRVTLRCSPRSGDLSVYWYQQSLDQGLQFLIQYYNGEERAKGNILERFSAQQFPDLHSELNLSSLELGDSALYFCASSGEQGYEQYFGPGTRLTVT.